This TCR beta chain is from a study of blood T cell repertoires in COVID-19. Study-wide background: Some COVID-19 samples were acute and others convalescent; all came from the United States, Italy and Spain. PBMCs, B-cell-depleted T cells, or T cells were the source of the cDNA or gDNA that made up the material.

Libraries were prepared by immunoSEQ multiplex PCR; TCRdb keeps only in-frame clonotypes and omits some of them. The sample includes 50,000 to 60,000 clones, approximately 91% seen only once; the top ten take less than 10%. Germline values: CDR1 MNHEY, CDR2 SMNVEV (reference sequence). The CDR3 covers 16 residues. V lost 2 bases to trimming and J lost 3 bases, with 16 bases between them. The material sequenced was peripheral blood. The rearrangement links TRBV27 to TRBJ1-1; tentative D call: TRBD1 (6 bases). This TCR was recovered from a woman aged 80 or over with acute or convalescent COVID-19. The CDR3 DNA reads TGTGCCAGCAGTTTAGGACAGCAAAAGGGGGACACTGAAGCTTTCTTT. Translation: CASSLGQQKGDTEAFF.